This entry is about one T cell receptor beta chain. The antigen is undetermined. These data originate in a study of cytomegalovirus exposure and HLA in healthy donors. Study information: An analysis done earlier identified more than 90 million unique TCR beta sequences from around 180 million T cells. Most genotyped donors, 65% to 90% of fewer than 400, had Caucasian-associated genetic ancestry. Study-wide findings and caveats: TCR beta chains numbering some 150 were designated cytomegalovirus-associated.

CDR3 length: 16 amino acids. Germline V gives CDR1 SEHNR, CDR2 FQNEAQ (reference sequence). Trimming took 5 bases from V and 0 from J, leaving 14 bases between them. Vbeta (60) and Jbeta (13) primers were used in the PCR. Sequencing was performed with immunoSEQ multiplex PCR; in TCRdb, only in-frame clones are kept and a portion is missing. The sample records some 80,000 clones, 70% to 85% being singletons. The TCR comes from a human donor in good health. Sequenced input: PBMCs. The chain joins TRBV7-9 to TRBJ1-3, with D possibly being TRBD1 (5 bases). The CDR3 nucleotides are TGTGCCAGCAGCATGAGGCAGGGCAACTCTGGAAACACCATATATTTT. It codes for CASSMRQGNSGNTIYF.